One and the same sample provided the 2 T cell receptor beta chains below, sequenced in a study of T cells in Graves' hyperthyroidism and ophthalmopathy. RNA transcripts were the template for amplifying TCR beta CDR3 regions. First-round RT-PCR with HTBI primers amplified the TCR CDR3 region. TCRdb used MiXCR to reprocess the multiplex PCR reads, holding one entry per CDR3 protein. The sample contains about 620,000 distinct CDR3 sequences, about a sixth of which appear only once. The sample consisted of blood. The receptors originated from a woman in her twenties or thirties with Graves' hyperthyroidism.

The chain employs TRBV3-1 and TRBJ2-2; 9 bases match TRBD2. This CDR3 is built from 14 residues. Per the germline V gene, CDR1 is LGHDT and CDR2 is YNNKEL (reference sequence). The trim removed 5 bases at V and 7 bases at J, leaving 5 bases unmatched. The CDR3 region has the DNA TGTGCCAGCAGCTTTAGCGGGAGTATCGGGGAGCTGTTTTTT. As protein: CASSFSGSIGELFF.

The chain carries TRBV4-3 and TRBJ1-4, with unresolved D. Between the trimmed V and J ends, which lost 2 bases and 6 bases, there was a span of 10 bases. This CDR3 is 14 amino acids long. Germline-derived CDR1 and CDR2 are LGHNA and YSLEER. CDR3 sequence reads: CASSQNVPDEKLFF. DNA of the CDR3: TGCGCCAGCAGCCAAAATGTCCCCGATGAAAAACTGTTTTTT.